A selection of T cell receptor beta chains follows, all from one sample in a study of human T cells and chemical hapten exposure. TCRdb reanalysed the RACE reads using MiXCR and keeps one entry per CDR3 protein. The sample has 110,000 to 150,000 distinct CDR3 sequences, about 12% seen once. The starting material was whole blood, obtained in connection with sensitization to the hapten diphenylcyclopropenone (DPC). These receptors all come from a woman aged 45-65 years with alopecia areata. Some clones in this sample may be carry-over from other donors' samples. Both conserved end residues are part of each CDR3. D genes are given only for firm matches. A row's size may be missing; if present it is once, few, many or a size class.

d_call	clone_size	j_call	v_call	cdr3_nt	cdr3_aa
NA	few	TRBJ2-5	TRBV29-1	TGCAGCGTCACCGGTGAGATGGAGACCCAGTACTTC	CSVTGEMETQYF
NA	many	TRBJ2-1	TRBV18	TGTGCCAGCTCACCCCCCCGACAGAGCTCCTACAATGAGCAGTTCTTC	CASSPPRQSSYNEQFF
TRBD2	few	TRBJ2-7	TRBV20-1	TGCAGTGCTAGGCCCTCACTAGCGGGAGCGGACGAGCAGTACTTC	CSARPSLAGADEQYF
NA	many	TRBJ2-2	TRBV3-1	TGTGCCAGCAGCAACATACAGGGCGGGGAGCTGTTTTTT	CASSNIQGGELFF
NA	few	TRBJ2-2	TRBV7-3	TGTGCCAGCAGCTACTCAATGAACACCGGGGAGCTGTTTTTT	CASSYSMNTGELFF
NA	few	TRBJ1-2	TRBV20-1	TGCAGTGCTAGAGAGGGCCTTAACTATGGCTACACCTTC	CSAREGLNYGYTF
TRBD2	many	TRBJ2-1	TRBV20-1	TGCAGTGCTAGATCCCTAGCGGGAGGGGTGTACAATGAGCAGTTCTTC	CSARSLAGGVYNEQFF
TRBD2	NA	TRBJ2-1	TRBV6-2/TRBV6-3	TGTGCCAGCAGGCTAGCGGGACGGAATGAGCAGTTCTTC	CASRLAGRNEQFF
NA	NA	TRBJ2-3	TRBV2	TGTGCCAGCACCGAACGGGGGCCACTTGGCCCAGATACGCAGTATTTT	CASTERGPLGPDTQYF
TRBD1	NA	TRBJ2-7	TRBV7-2	TGTGCCAGCAGCAGGGACAGGGGAGACCACGAGCAGTACTTC	CASSRDRGDHEQYF
NA	NA	TRBJ2-1	TRBV11-2	TGTGCCAGCAGCTCACTAGCACGGGCCTACAATGAGCAGTTCTTC	CASSSLARAYNEQFF
TRBD1	many	TRBJ1-5	TRBV20-1	TGCAGTGCTAGCCCTCATGGGACAGGCTCGAGTCAGCCCCAGCATTTT	CSASPHGTGSSQPQHF
NA	many	TRBJ1-1	TRBV18	TGTGCCAGCTCACCACGTCCCGAAGCTGAAGCTTTCTTT	CASSPRPEAEAFF
NA	NA	TRBJ2-4	TRBV6-1	TGTGCCAGCAGTGAGGCCCAGGGGACTAACAAGTACTTC	CASSEAQGTNKYF
NA	NA	TRBJ1-2	TRBV19	TGTGCCAGTACCCAGACAGGCTCTGGGCGGGGCTATGGCTACACCTTC	CASTQTGSGRGYGYTF
NA	few	TRBJ2-3	TRBV20-1	TGCAGTGCTAAAGGACAGAGCACAGATACGCAGTATTTT	CSAKGQSTDTQYF
NA	few	TRBJ1-2	TRBV5-1	TGCGCCAGCAGCTTGGTGGACAGCCTTTTGAACTATGGCTACACCTTC	CASSLVDSLLNYGYTF
NA	NA	TRBJ1-1	TRBV7-2	TGTGCCAGCAGCTCCAGAGGGGCGCCGAACACTGAAGCTTTCTTT	CASSSRGAPNTEAFF
TRBD2	many	TRBJ2-2	TRBV27	TGTGCCAGCAAGGCGGGAGGACGAATCACCGGGGAGCTGTTTTTT	CASKAGGRITGELFF
TRBD1	few	TRBJ2-5	TRBV6-5	TGTGCCAGCAGTTATCGTCCGGACAGGGGCCAAGAGACCCAGTACTTC	CASSYRPDRGQETQYF
TRBD2	NA	TRBJ2-5	TRBV2	TGTGCCAGCAGTGAAACAGCGGGGAGCCAAGAGACCCAGTACTTC	CASSETAGSQETQYF
NA	NA	TRBJ2-1	TRBV18	TGTGCCAGCTCACCACCGGACAAGAACCAGTTCTTC	CASSPPDKNQFF
TRBD2	few	TRBJ2-3	TRBV18	TGTGCCAGCTCACCCCCTAGCGGGAGCCGCCCAGATACGCAGTATTTT	CASSPPSGSRPDTQYF
TRBD2	few	TRBJ2-1	TRBV11-1	TGTGCCAGCAGCTTAGCGGGGCTAGCGGGAGCCTACAATGAGCAGTTCTTC	CASSLAGLAGAYNEQFF
NA	NA	TRBJ2-1	TRBV4-2	TGTGCCAGCAGCCAAGTGGCACTAGCCTACAATGAGCAGTTCTTC	CASSQVALAYNEQFF
TRBD2	many	TRBJ2-2	TRBV12-3/TRBV12-4	TGTGCCATACCACCTAGCGGGAGGAACACCGGGGAGCTGTTTTTT	CAIPPSGRNTGELFF
NA	few	TRBJ2-2	TRBV12-3/TRBV12-4	TGTGCCAGCATCCTAGACAGTAACACCGGGGAGCTGTTTTTT	CASILDSNTGELFF
TRBD1	NA	TRBJ2-1	TRBV23-1	TGCGCCAGCAGTCATAGGCCAGGGGGCCGCGGGCTAGCAGACAATGAGCAGTTCTTC	CASSHRPGGRGLADNEQFF
NA	many	TRBJ2-7	TRBV11-3	TGTGCCAGCAGCCAAACCGCCGGGACATCCTACGAGCAGTACTTC	CASSQTAGTSYEQYF
NA	few	TRBJ2-1	TRBV11-2	TGTGCCAGCAGCTTAGCCGGGCAGATCTACAATGAGCAGTTCTTC	CASSLAGQIYNEQFF
NA	many	TRBJ2-7	TRBV25-1	TGTGCCAGCACCCGAGGGGGGTATAAGAGCGAGCAGTACTTC	CASTRGGYKSEQYF
NA	many	TRBJ1-5	TRBV19	TGTGCCAGTAGGCTACAGGGAGATCAGCCCCAGCATTTT	CASRLQGDQPQHF
NA	NA	TRBJ1-3	TRBV24-1	TGTGCCACCAGTGATTCAGGCACCCGCTCTGGAAACACCATATATTTT	CATSDSGTRSGNTIYF
NA	NA	TRBJ2-3	TRBV15	TGTGCCACCAGCAGAGCGGGATTGGCAGATACGCAGTATTTT	CATSRAGLADTQYF
TRBD2	many	TRBJ2-7	TRBV3-1	TGTGCCAGCAGCAACCCCCGGACGGGACTAGCGGGAGGCGAGCAGTACTTC	CASSNPRTGLAGGEQYF
NA	NA	TRBJ1-1	TRBV28	TGTGCCAGCACCCCCGGGCAGAGATACACTGAAGCTTTCTTT	CASTPGQRYTEAFF
NA	many	TRBJ1-4	TRBV30	TGTGCCTGGAGTGTCCTGATTAATGAAAAACTGTTTTTT	CAWSVLINEKLFF
TRBD1	NA	TRBJ2-1	TRBV11-3	TGTGCCAGCAGCCGTCCGACAGGGCCCTACAATGAGCAGTTCTTC	CASSRPTGPYNEQFF
NA	many	TRBJ2-5	TRBV12-5	TGTGCTAGTGGGACTAGGCCCCAGGCGCAAGAGACCCAGTACTTC	CASGTRPQAQETQYF
TRBD1	many	TRBJ1-2	TRBV10-3	TGTGCCATCAGTGAGTCGGGACAGGGTACTTCCTATGGCTACACCTTC	CAISESGQGTSYGYTF
NA	few	TRBJ2-5	TRBV12-3/TRBV12-4	TGTGCCAGCAGTCCCCGGACAGATCTGATGATAGAGACCCAGTACTTC	CASSPRTDLMIETQYF
NA	many	TRBJ2-2	TRBV29-1	TGCAGCGTTGAAGGCGAGAGGGCCGGGGAGCTGTTTTTT	CSVEGERAGELFF
NA	NA	TRBJ2-5	TRBV18	TGTGCCAGCTCACCCCACCCAGGGGACAAAGAGACCCAGTACTTC	CASSPHPGDKETQYF
TRBD1	NA	TRBJ1-1	TRBV6-5	TGTGCCAGCAGAGGGGTAGGGACAGGGGAGCAGAACACTGAAGCTTTCTTT	CASRGVGTGEQNTEAFF
TRBD1	NA	TRBJ2-1	TRBV10-3	TGTGCCATCAGGACCGGGACAGGACTCAATGAGCAGTTCTTC	CAIRTGTGLNEQFF
NA	NA	TRBJ2-7	TRBV3-1	TGTGCCAGCAGCCATAGGAGTAGCTCCTACGAGCAGTACTTC	CASSHRSSSYEQYF
TRBD2	NA	TRBJ2-5	TRBV2	TGTGCCAGCAGTGTTAGCGGGAGCCAGGAGACCCAGTACTTC	CASSVSGSQETQYF
TRBD2	NA	TRBJ2-3	TRBV4-3	TGCGCCAGCAGCCAAGTTGTAGCGGGAGGGGGGGATACGCAGTATTTT	CASSQVVAGGGDTQYF
TRBD1	many	TRBJ1-5	TRBV18	TGTGCCAGCTCACCCGGGACAGGGGGCGGTCAGCCCCAGCATTTT	CASSPGTGGGQPQHF
NA	many	TRBJ2-1	TRBV12-3/TRBV12-4	TGTGCCAGCAGTTCGTCGGCCAGGAGCAATGAGCAGTTCTTC	CASSSSARSNEQFF
TRBD1	few	TRBJ2-3	TRBV29-1	TGCAGCGATAGGGACAGAGGCACGCAGTATTTT	CSDRDRGTQYF
NA	many	TRBJ1-5	TRBV7-8	TGTGCCAGCAGCCCAGATGTGGGGGCTCAGCCCCAGCATTTT	CASSPDVGAQPQHF